This note documents a single T cell receptor beta chain sequence. Its antigen remains unknown. This entry comes from a study of Graves' ophthalmopathy and Graves' hyperthyroidism. The study, taken as a whole, reports: Blood was where most expanded thyroid clonotypes above 0.001 frequency also turned up.

Researchers took RNA transcripts and amplified TCR beta CDR3 regions from them. RT-PCR in the first round used HTBI primers; a second-round multiplex PCR followed. One entry per CDR3 protein, called by TCRdb with MiXCR from the multiplex PCR reads. The sample has over 500,000 distinct CDR3 sequences, about 24% seen once. The sequence was obtained from a woman aged 18 to 35 with stable Graves' hyperthyroidism. Some clones in this sample may be carry-over from other donors' samples. The sequenced sample consisted of peripheral blood.

The CDR3 region has the DNA TGTGCCAGCAGTATCCAGCGGGACGGTCCCTACGAGCAGTACTTC. Translation gives CASSIQRDGPYEQYF. The rearrangement joins TRBV6-1 to TRBJ2-7, with 7 nucleotides matching TRBD2. Germline V gives CDR1 MNHNS, CDR2 SASEGT. V shed 5 bases and J 2 bases; nucleotides not matched to a gene: 9. The CDR3 is 15 amino acids.